This T cell receptor beta chain was sequenced during a study of CD8+ T cells in alopecia areata. Study information: Treated patients received severity scores based on the percentage of scalp area affected.

RNA extraction and reverse transcription yielded cDNA as sequencing template. Measured with immunoSEQ multiplex PCR; TCRdb has only the in-frame clones, and not every one. The table lists about 260,000 clones, 60% of them singletons. Regarding this clone: The antigen is unknown.

General study results and limits: Although TCR sharing was seen in mice, sharing across patients was less clear, possibly for HLA-related reasons. Lesional scalp, especially alopecia totalis/universalis, showed higher clonality than normal scalp.

Treatment denoted: oral pan-JAK inhibitor, 5-10 mg twice daily. Sampling of alopecia areata patients yielded lesional scalp punch biopsies as well as peripheral blood. This specimen was CD4+ T cells sorted from blood, taken around week 52, from a patient treated with tofacitinib. The receptor's source is a human donor with alopecia areata.

In nucleotides, the CDR3 is TGCGCCAGCAGTCGAAGACAGGGGCGGTTAGACACTGAAGCTTTCTTT. This sequence encodes CASSRRQGRLDTEAFF. This sequence joins TRBV5-1 and TRBJ1-1, with 8 bases lining up with TRBD1. Per germline, CDR1 SGHRS and CDR2 YFSETQ. The CDR3 runs 16 residues. The J segment lost 3 bases and the V segment lost 5 bases, leaving 12 bases of the junction unmatched.